This T cell receptor beta chain was observed in a study of blood T cells in healthy people across ages (dated by TCRdb to between 2014 and 2016). A note on the overall study: In model experiments, roughly one uniquely barcoded TCR beta cDNA molecule per two T cells was captured by template switching. The donors were split into four age groups: young (average roughly 15 years), middle-aged (more than 35), aged (more than 60) and long-lived (82). Two additional independent replicas of 1 million unique cDNA reads from the same blood draw were analyzed for two donors (one aged 18 to 30 and one aged 80 or older). To track age-related changes in TCR beta repertoire diversity, the study relied on deep sequencing normalized with unique cDNA molecular identifiers. Donors of different ages were randomly distributed across sequencing lanes to avoid experimental bias. General study outcomes and caveats: Compared with the aged group, the long-lived group had more naive CD4+ T cells, fewer expanded clones and increased TCR diversity, suggesting age selection. Because the CMV infection status of the donors was unknown, age-related changes in expanded clonotypes may potentially have been confounded. There was a strong correlation between observed TCR beta diversity and the percentage of naive T cells measured by flow cytometry. Observed TCR beta diversity per million T cells fell roughly linearly with age, and a significant reduction was already apparent by age around 40. Estimates of total diversity based on one million sequenced T cells were considered lower bounds and underestimates. Conclusive comparison of naive and antigen-experienced compartments was prevented by the profiling of bulk unsorted PBMCs.

The donors were 40 or so Caucasian individuals from Russia, aged roughly 6 to 95 years, who were systemically healthy. Around 10 milliliters of peripheral blood were collected from each donor into EDTA-treated Vacutainer tubes. Ficoll-Paque density-gradient centrifugation was used to isolate PBMCs, with at least 6 million per sample. Total RNA was extracted from PBMCs with Trizol reagent, with at least 5 micrograms obtained per sample. Naive CD45RAhigh/CD27high T cell percentages were measured by flow cytometry on a PBMC aliquot from every donor. Receptors were amplified or captured by 5' RACE. Sequenced on an Illumina HiSeq 2500. A second about 7 to 11 cycle PCR used a sample-barcoded 5' primer and a J-beta primer mix. Each TCR beta cDNA molecule received a unique molecular identifier from a template-switch 5' adaptor carrying 12 random nucleotides. Each sample yielded at least 3 million CDR3-containing paired-end reads. First-strand cDNA synthesis was performed from all RNA using the Mint cDNA synthesis kit, with priming by a TRBC-specific oligonucleotide. After uracil-DNA glycosylase treatment, a first 18-cycle PCR used universal primers M1SS and BC2_uni_R on all cDNA. The authors' pipeline ran thus. Each sample was normalized by randomly selecting 1 million high-quality reads, each carrying a distinct molecular identifier. Reads with shared molecular identifiers were discarded instead of being binned into consensus sequences. MiTCR, with a Q25 quality threshold and the strictest error-elimination algorithm, was used for CDR3 identification, clonotype clustering and error correction. A nonparametric unseen species model with Euler transformation was used to estimate a lower bound on total TCR beta diversity. TCRdb ran its own pipeline on the public reads, namely fastp trimming at Q25 and MiXCR clone calling, and kept in-frame beta chains. CDR3 protein duplicates are merged, each entry listing the most common genes and DNA. What appears here as the V and J calls and clone size reflects TCRdb's work, not the paper's. The sample table holds about 1.6 million distinct CDR3 sequences, of which 30% to 35% were seen once. Around 11% of the sample is in the top ten clones.

Reading the germline V gene (reference sequence) gives CDR1 DFQATT and CDR2 SNEGSKA. The CDR3, cysteine through phenylalanine, is 13 amino acids long. The entry retains the CDR3 DNA only, 39 bases that are in frame from base 1. About this clonotype: What antigen it recognizes has not been identified. No much larger clonotype is one base removed from it; base qualities were not supplied.

The source of this sequence is a woman in her twenties or thirties in good health. The rearranged segments are TRBV20-1 and TRBJ2-5; a stretch of 7 junction bases matches TRBD2. The last part of the DNA fits TRBJ2-7 better; the J call may be wrong. The sequenced sample consisted of blood. The CDR3 region has the sequence CSASPAGWYEQYF. In nucleotides, the sequence is TGCAGTGCTAGTCCAGCGGGGTGGTACGAGCAGTACTTC.